The clone carrying this T cell receptor beta chain was detected only once. The antigen is unknown. This specimen comes from a study of OX40 agonist ivuxolimab in advanced cancers. The study's findings and limits: On average, CD8+ T cells had more expanded clones than CD4+.

Method: immunoSEQ multiplex PCR; TCRdb's copy keeps in-frame clones and lacks some. The data contain around 85,000 clones, about 90% of them singletons. The CDR3 contains 14 residues. CDR1 and CDR2 from the germline V gene are MNHEY and SMNVEV (reference sequence). The V segment lost 4 bases and the J segment 5 bases; nucleotides outside the gene matches: 8. The source material was CD4+ or CD8+ T cells sorted from blood, sampled in a trial of the OX40 agonist ivuxolimab. J is TRBJ2-7 and V is TRBV27; 7 bases are shared with TRBD2. The receptor's source is an adult with an advanced solid tumor such as melanoma, head and neck, liver or kidney cancer. The CDR3: CASSYVQGGDEQYF. The CDR3 bases are TGTGCCAGCAGTTATGTCCAGGGAGGGGACGAGCAGTACTTC.